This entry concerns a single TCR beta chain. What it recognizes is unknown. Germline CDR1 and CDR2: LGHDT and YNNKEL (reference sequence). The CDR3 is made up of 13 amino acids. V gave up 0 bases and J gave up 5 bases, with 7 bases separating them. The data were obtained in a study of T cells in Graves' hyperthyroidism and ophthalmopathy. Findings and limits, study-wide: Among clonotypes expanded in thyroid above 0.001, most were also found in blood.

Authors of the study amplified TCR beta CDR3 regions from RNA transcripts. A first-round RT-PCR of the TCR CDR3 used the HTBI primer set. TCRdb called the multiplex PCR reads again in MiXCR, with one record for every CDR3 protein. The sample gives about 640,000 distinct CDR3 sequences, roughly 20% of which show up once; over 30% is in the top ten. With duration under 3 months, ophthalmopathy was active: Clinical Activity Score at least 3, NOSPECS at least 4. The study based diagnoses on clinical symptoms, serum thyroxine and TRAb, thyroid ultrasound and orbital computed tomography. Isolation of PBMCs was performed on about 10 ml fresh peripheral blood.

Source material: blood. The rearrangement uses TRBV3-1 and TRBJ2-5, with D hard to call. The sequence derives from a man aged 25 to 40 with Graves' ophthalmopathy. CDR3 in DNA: TGTGCCAGCAGCCAAGAAAATCCGGAGACCCAGTACTTC. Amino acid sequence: CASSQENPETQYF.